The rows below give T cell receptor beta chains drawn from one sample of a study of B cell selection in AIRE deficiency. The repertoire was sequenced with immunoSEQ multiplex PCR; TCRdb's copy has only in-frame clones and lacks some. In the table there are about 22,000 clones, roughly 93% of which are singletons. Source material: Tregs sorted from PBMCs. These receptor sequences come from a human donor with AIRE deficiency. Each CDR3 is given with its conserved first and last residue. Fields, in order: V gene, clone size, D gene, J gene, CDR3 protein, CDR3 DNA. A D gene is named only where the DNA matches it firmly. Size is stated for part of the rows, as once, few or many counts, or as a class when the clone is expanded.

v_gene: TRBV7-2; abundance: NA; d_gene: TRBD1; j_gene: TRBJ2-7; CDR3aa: CASSLDGTGINEQYF; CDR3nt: TGTGCCAGCAGCTTAGACGGGACAGGGATCAACGAGCAGTACTTC
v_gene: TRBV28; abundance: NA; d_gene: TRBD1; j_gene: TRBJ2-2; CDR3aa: CASRSGAGQGLYLNTGELFF; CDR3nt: TGTGCCAGCAGGTCCGGGGCGGGACAGGGTCTTTACTTGAACACCGGGGAGCTGTTTTTT
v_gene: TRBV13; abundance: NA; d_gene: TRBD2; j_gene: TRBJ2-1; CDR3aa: CASSLKWSSGQFF; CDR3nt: TGTGCCAGCAGCTTAAAGTGGTCTAGCGGGCAGTTCTTC
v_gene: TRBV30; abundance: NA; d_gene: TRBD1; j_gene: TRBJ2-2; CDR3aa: CAWSGWTGGAGELFF; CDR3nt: TGTGCCTGGAGTGGGTGGACAGGGGGCGCCGGGGAGCTGTTTTTT
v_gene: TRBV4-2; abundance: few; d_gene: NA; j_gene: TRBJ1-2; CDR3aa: CASSQDRAGSYGYTF; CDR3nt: TGTGCCAGCAGCCAAGATAGGGCCGGTAGCTATGGCTACACCTTC
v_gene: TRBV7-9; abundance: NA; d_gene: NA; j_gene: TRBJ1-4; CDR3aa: CASSQGEPGGKLFF; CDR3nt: TGTGCCAGCAGCCAAGGGGAGCCTGGGGGAAAACTGTTTTTT
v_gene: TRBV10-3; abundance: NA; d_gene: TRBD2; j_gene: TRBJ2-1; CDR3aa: CAIGLAGAGVDEQFF; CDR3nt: TGTGCCATCGGACTAGCGGGGGCGGGGGTCGATGAGCAGTTCTTC
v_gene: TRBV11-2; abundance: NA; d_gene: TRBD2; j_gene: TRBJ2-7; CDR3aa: CASSLRLTSIYEQYF; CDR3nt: TGTGCCAGCAGCCTGCGACTGACTAGCATTTACGAGCAGTACTTC
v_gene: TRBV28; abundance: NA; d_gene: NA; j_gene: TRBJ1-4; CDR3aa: CASSLGFGDVGLEKLFF; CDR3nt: TGTGCCAGCAGTTTAGGTTTTGGAGACGTGGGCCTAGAAAAACTGTTTTTT
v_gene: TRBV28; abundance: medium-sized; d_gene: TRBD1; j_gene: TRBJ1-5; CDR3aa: CASSSPGRGANQPQHF; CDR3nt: TGTGCCAGCAGTTCCCCTGGCAGGGGGGCCAATCAGCCCCAGCATTTT
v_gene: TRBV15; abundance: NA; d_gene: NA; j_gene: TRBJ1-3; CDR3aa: CATSRAYSPGGQLGNTIYF; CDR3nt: TGTGCCACCAGCAGAGCCTACTCCCCGGGCGGACAGCTTGGAAACACCATATATTTT
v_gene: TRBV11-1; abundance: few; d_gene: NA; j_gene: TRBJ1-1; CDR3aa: CASSLARFTEAFF; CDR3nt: TGTGCCAGCAGCTTAGCCAGGTTCACTGAAGCTTTCTTT
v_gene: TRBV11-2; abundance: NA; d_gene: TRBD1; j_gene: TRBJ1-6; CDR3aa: CASSLGPGGSPLHF; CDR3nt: TGTGCCAGCAGCTTAGGGCCAGGGGGCTCACCCCTCCACTTT
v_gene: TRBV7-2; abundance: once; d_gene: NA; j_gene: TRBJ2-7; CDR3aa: CASSLVGGRNSYEQYF; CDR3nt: TGTGCCAGCAGCTTAGTTGGGGGACGTAACTCCTACGAGCAGTACTTC
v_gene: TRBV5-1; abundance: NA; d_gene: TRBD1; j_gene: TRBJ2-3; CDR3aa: CASSPRGLSTDTQYF; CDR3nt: TGCGCCAGCAGCCCCAGGGGGCTCAGCACAGATACGCAGTATTTT
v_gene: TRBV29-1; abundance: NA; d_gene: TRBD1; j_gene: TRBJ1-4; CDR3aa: CSVNTGANEKLFF; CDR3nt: TGCAGCGTTAATACAGGGGCCAATGAAAAACTGTTTTTT
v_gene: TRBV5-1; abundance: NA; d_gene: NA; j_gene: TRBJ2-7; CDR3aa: CASSRGRQQYF; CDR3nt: TGCGCCAGCAGCCGAGGACGGCAGCAGTACTTC
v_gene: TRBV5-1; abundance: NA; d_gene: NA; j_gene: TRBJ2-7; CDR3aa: CASSLDHYEQYF; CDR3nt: TGCGCCAGCAGCTTGGACCACTACGAGCAGTACTTC
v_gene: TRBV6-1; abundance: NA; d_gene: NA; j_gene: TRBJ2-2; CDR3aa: CASSPGRVSGELFF; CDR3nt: TGTGCCAGCAGTCCGGGCAGGGTAAGCGGGGAGCTGTTTTTT
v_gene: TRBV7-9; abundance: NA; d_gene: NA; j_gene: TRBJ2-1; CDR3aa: CASSPSGGSYNEQFF; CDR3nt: TGTGCCAGCAGCCCAAGCGGAGGAAGCTACAATGAGCAGTTCTTC
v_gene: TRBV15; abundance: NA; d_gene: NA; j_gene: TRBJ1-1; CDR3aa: CATCRGLGDTEAFF; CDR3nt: TGTGCCACATGTCGGGGGCTAGGGGACACTGAAGCTTTCTTT
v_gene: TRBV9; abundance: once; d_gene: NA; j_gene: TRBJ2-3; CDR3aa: CASSVDVLTDTQYF; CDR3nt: TGTGCCAGCAGCGTAGATGTTCTCACAGATACGCAGTATTTT
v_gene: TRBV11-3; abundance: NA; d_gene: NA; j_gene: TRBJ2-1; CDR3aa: CASSLVGAKSNEQFF; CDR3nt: TGTGCCAGCAGCTTAGTGGGCGCGAAAAGCAATGAGCAGTTCTTC
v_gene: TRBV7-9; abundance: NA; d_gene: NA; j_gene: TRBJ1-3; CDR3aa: CASSLHGVGAGNTIYF; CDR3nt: TGTGCCAGCAGCTTACACGGCGTCGGTGCTGGAAACACCATATATTTT
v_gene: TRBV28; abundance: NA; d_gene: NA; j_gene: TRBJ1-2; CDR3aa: CASSTGPLAYGYTF; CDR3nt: TGTGCCAGCAGTACAGGCCCACTAGCCTATGGCTACACCTTC
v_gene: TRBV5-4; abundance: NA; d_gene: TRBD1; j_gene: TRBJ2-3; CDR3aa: CASTLGGRQGADTQYF; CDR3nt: TGTGCCAGCACGTTAGGGGGCCGACAGGGGGCAGATACGCAGTATTTT
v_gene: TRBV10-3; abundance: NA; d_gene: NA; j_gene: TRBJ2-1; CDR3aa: CAISESRGVQFF; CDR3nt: TGTGCCATCAGTGAGTCGAGGGGAGTGCAGTTCTTC
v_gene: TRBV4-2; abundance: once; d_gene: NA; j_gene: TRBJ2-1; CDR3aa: CASSQEGGLSEQFF; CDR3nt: TGTGCCAGCAGCCAAGAAGGTGGCCTCAGTGAGCAGTTCTTC
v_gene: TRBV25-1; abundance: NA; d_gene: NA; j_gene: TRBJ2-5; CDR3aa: CASSEGEETQYF; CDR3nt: TGTGCCAGCAGTGAGGGGGAAGAGACCCAGTACTTC
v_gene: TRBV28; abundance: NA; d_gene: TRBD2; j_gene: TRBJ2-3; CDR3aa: CASSPPNGAGPDTQYF; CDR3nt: TGTGCCAGCAGTCCTCCCAACGGAGCGGGACCAGATACGCAGTATTTT
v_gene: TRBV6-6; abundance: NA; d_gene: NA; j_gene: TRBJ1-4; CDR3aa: CASSYGRGVEKLFF; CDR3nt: TGTGCCAGCAGTTACGGAAGGGGAGTTGAAAAACTGTTTTTT
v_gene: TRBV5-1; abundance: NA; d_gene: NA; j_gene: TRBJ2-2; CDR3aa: CASSPGPSSTTAGELFF; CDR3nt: TGCGCCAGCAGCCCGGGCCCATCTAGTACGACCGCCGGGGAGCTGTTTTTT
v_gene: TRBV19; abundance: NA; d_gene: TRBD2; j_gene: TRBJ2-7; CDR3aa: CASSMLAGPHEQYF; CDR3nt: TGTGCCAGTAGTATGCTAGCGGGTCCCCACGAGCAGTACTTC
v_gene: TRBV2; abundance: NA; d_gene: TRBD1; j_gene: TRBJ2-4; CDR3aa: CATWGTGLAKNIQYF; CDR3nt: TGTGCCACCTGGGGGACAGGTCTAGCCAAAAACATTCAGTACTTC
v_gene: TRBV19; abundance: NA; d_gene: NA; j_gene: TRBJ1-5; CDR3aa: CASSTGLYGNQPQHF; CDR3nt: TGTGCCAGTAGTACAGGGCTTTACGGCAATCAGCCCCAGCATTTT
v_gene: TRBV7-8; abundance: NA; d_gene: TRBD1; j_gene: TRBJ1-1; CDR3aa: CASSLGQGAAEAFF; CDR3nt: TGTGCCAGCAGCTTAGGACAGGGGGCTGCTGAAGCTTTCTTT
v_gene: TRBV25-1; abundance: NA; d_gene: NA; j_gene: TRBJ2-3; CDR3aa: CASSEYIWDRTDTQYF; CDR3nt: TGTGCCAGCAGTGAATATATCTGGGACCGCACAGATACGCAGTATTTT
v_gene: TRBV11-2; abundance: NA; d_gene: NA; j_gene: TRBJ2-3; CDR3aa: CASSLDWGTDTQYF; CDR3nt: TGTGCCAGCAGCTTAGATTGGGGCACAGATACGCAGTATTTT
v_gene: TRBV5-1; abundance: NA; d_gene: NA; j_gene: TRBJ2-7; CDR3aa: CASSGSGTYEQYF; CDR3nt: TGCGCCAGCAGCGGATCGGGGACCTACGAGCAGTACTTC
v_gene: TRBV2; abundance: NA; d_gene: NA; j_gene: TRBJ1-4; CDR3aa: CASRSSNEKLFF; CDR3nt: TGTGCCAGCAGATCCTCTAATGAAAAACTGTTTTTT
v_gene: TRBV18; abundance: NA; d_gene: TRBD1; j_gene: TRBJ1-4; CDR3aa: CASSPPGQGVGEKLFF; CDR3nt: TGTGCCAGCTCACCACCCGGACAGGGGGTCGGAGAAAAACTGTTTTTT
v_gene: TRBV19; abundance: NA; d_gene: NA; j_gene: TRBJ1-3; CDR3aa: CATQIHTGPGNTIYF; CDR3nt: TGTGCCACCCAAATTCACACAGGACCTGGAAACACCATATATTTT
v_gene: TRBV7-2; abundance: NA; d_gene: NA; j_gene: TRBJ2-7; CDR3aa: CASSPKGAGYEQYF; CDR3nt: TGTGCCAGCAGCCCCAAGGGGGCGGGGTACGAGCAGTACTTC
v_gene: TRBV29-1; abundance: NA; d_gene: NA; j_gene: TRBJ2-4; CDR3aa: CSVGSGKNIQYF; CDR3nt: TGCAGCGTAGGGTCGGGAAAAAACATTCAGTACTTC
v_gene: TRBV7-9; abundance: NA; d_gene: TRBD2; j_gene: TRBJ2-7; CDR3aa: CASSLSGGNYEQYF; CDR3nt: TGTGCCAGCAGCTTAAGCGGGGGCAACTACGAGCAGTACTTC
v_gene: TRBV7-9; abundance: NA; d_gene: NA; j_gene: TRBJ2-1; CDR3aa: CASSPDGASSYNEQFF; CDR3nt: TGTGCCAGCAGTCCGGACGGAGCCTCCTCCTACAATGAGCAGTTCTTC
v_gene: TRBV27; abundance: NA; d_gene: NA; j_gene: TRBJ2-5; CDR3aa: CASIRGGNRETQYF; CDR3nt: TGTGCCAGCATTCGAGGGGGTAACCGGGAGACCCAGTACTTC
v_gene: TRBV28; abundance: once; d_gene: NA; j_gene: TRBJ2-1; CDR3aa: CASSRGQGAFIGGLAFFPGDEQFF; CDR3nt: TGTGCCAGCAGCCGCGGACAGGGCGCGTTTATAGGGGGACTAGCTTTCTTCCCTGGCGATGAGCAGTTCTTC
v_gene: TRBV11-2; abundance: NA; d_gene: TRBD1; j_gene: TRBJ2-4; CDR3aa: CASSSLRDRGRLAKNIQYF; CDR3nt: TGTGCCAGCAGCTCCCTCCGGGACAGGGGGCGCCTGGCCAAAAACATTCAGTACTTC
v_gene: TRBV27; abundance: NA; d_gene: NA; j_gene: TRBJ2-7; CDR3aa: CASSTRQRSYEQYF; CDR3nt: TGTGCCAGCAGTACAAGACAGCGCTCCTACGAGCAGTACTTC